This T cell receptor (beta chain) emerged from a study of T cells after yellow fever vaccination. Overall study results and limits: After the booster, nearly 98% of CD4 and 75% to 90% of CD8 primary-response clones were re-detected.

Trimming took off 0 bases at V and 3 bases at J, with 11 bases between the two ends. The CDR3 extends over 15 amino acids. Germline V lookup: CDR1 SGHRS, CDR2 YFSETQ. The table lists this clonotype with a few counts. The antigen is undetermined. TCRdb used MiXCR to reprocess the 5' RACE reads, holding one entry per CDR3 protein. Of a few hundred thousand distinct CDR3 sequences in the sample, about 4% were seen once. The rearrangement joins TRBV5-1 to TRBJ2-3, with D uncertain. The sequence derives from a young man who received the YFV17D yellow fever vaccine. The source material was PBMCs, sampled 5 days after the yellow fever booster vaccination. The CDR3 here is CASSLGHRRTDTQYF. The CDR3 DNA sequence: TGCGCCAGCAGCTTGGGACACCGAAGGACAGATACGCAGTATTTT.